The 16 T cell receptor beta chains presented below share a single source sample, sequenced in a study of T cell repertoires in cytomegalovirus infection. Using its own MiXCR run on the reads, TCRdb lists one record per CDR3 protein. The data contain under 300,000 distinct CDR3 sequences, 9% to 15% of them singletons. The sequenced sample consisted of PBMCs. All receptors come from a human donor in good health (CMV status not recorded). Some clones in this sample may be carry-over from other donors' samples.

This clonotype was detected only a few times. V and J are TRBV29-1 and TRBJ2-2; 9 bases map to TRBD1. The CDR3 is 14 residues long. Trimming removed 4 bases from V and 1 base from J; junction bases left unmatched: 1. Germline V gene lookup returns CDR1 SQVTM and CDR2 ANQGSEA. The CDR3, as DNA: TGCAGCGTTGGGGACAGGGTGAACACCGGGGAGCTGTTTTTT. The encoded protein is CSVGDRVNTGELFF.

The table lists this clonotype with many counts. V is TRBV7-2 and J is TRBJ2-7; D gene unclear. Trimming took off 1 base at V and 5 bases at J, with 12 bases between the two ends. The CDR3 has 14 residues. Per the germline V gene, CDR1 is SGHTA and CDR2 is FQGNSA. In DNA form, the CDR3 reads TGTGCCAGCAGCTTAGGAATAGGCGTTGACGAGCAGTACTTC. Translation: CASSLGIGVDEQYF. The full variable domain, completed using reference TRBV7-2 and TRBJ2-7, is GAGVSQSPSNKVTEKGKDVELRCDPISGHTALYWYRQSLGQGLEFLIYFQGNSAPDKSGLPSDRFSAERTGGSVSTLTIQRTQQEDSAVYLCASSLGIGVDEQYFGPGTRLTVT.

This clonotype was detected many times. The chain recombines TRBV28 with TRBJ1-2; D gene ambiguous. CDR1 MDHEN and CDR2 SYDVKM come from the germline V gene. The V end lost 7 bases, the J end lost 8 bases, and 17 bases lay between the germline ends. CDR3 size: 13 residues. In DNA form, the CDR3 reads TGTGCCAGCACTAACCCGCCGACTGGCGGCTACACCTTC. Translating gives CASTNPPTGGYTF.

The table lists this clonotype with many counts. The chain is built from TRBV11-2 and TRBJ2-1, with D perhaps matching TRBD1 (7 bases). V was trimmed by 8 bases and J by 10 bases, leaving 21 bases between them. CDR1 SGHAT and CDR2 FQNNGV come from the germline V gene. This CDR3 spans 14 amino acids. The CDR3 nucleotides are TGTGCCAGCGACCCCGGTAGGCAGGGGGGAGAGCAGTTCTTC. As protein: CASDPGRQGGEQFF.

As concerns this clonotype: The junction does not match germline at one end; this may be a read error. This chain connects TRBV5-6 to TRBJ2-2, with D possibly being TRBD1 (6 bases). The length of the CDR3 is 15 residues. CDR1 and CDR2 from the germline V gene are SGHDT and YYEEEE. CDR3 protein: CASSYYNRDTGKLFF. The CDR3 DNA sequence: TGTGCCAGCAGCTATTATAACAGGGACACCGGGAAGCTGTTTTTT.

The chain has TRBV6-1 and TRBJ1-5, with 10 positions matching TRBD1. Trimming at V came to 7 bases and at J to 2 bases, leaving 2 bases not matched to a gene. The CDR3 extends over 14 amino acids. CDR1 and CDR2 from the germline V gene are MNHNS and SASEGT. The CDR3 loop is CASTGTGGNQPQHF. DNA of the CDR3: TGTGCCAGCACGGGGACAGGGGGCAATCAGCCCCAGCATTTT.

This clonotype appeared many times. The chain links TRBV7-2 to TRBJ2-5; D unclear. The CDR3 loop spans 15 amino acids. From germline, CDR1 is SGHTA and CDR2 FQGNSA. Trimming shortened V by 0 bases and J by 5 bases, and 13 bases separated the two germline ends. The CDR3 DNA is TGTGCCAGCAGCTTAGCGCAAGTGGTAGGGGAGACCCAGTACTTC. Protein sequence: CASSLAQVVGETQYF.

The CDR3 DNA reads as TGTGCCAGCAGCCCGGGGGGGCTAGAGACCCAGTACTTC. Translation gives CASSPGGLETQYF. The rearrangement joins TRBV5-6 to TRBJ2-5; TRBD2 aligns across 8 bases. CDR1 and CDR2 from the germline V gene are SGHDT and YYEEEE. Trimming took 4 bases from V and 4 from J; bases not matched to a gene: 3. The CDR3 extends over 13 amino acids.

This clonotype was recorded at least ten times. J is TRBJ2-7 and V is TRBV7-3, with D hard to call. The CDR3 loop spans 12 amino acids. V lost 1 base and J lost 8, with 9 bases in between. Germline V gives CDR1 SGHTA, CDR2 FQGTGA. The CDR3 sequence is CASSLIGEKQYF. In DNA, the CDR3 is TGTGCCAGCAGCTTAATTGGCGAGAAGCAGTACTTC.

The V call is TRBV7-2, the J call TRBJ1-1; 10 bases fit TRBD1. Losses at the gene ends were 4 bases for V and 7 bases for J; bases not matched to a gene: 6. Per the germline V gene, CDR1 is SGHTA and CDR2 is FQGNSA. The CDR3 spans 14 residues. The CDR3: CASSSGTGVDEAFF. As DNA, the CDR3 is TGTGCCAGCAGCTCCGGGACAGGGGTGGATGAAGCTTTCTTT.

This chain connects TRBV4-2 to TRBJ2-3; 10 positions match TRBD2. The germline V gene has CDR1 LGHNA and CDR2 YNFKEQ. After removal of 2 bases from V and 1 base from J, the junction contained 3 bases not matched to a gene. The CDR3 contains 16 residues. This CDR3 reads CASSQPLAGGTDTQYF. In DNA, the CDR3 is TGTGCCAGCAGCCAACCTCTAGCGGGGGGCACAGATACGCAGTATTTT.

This clonotype was found many times. V and J are TRBV7-2 and TRBJ2-1; D unresolved. This CDR3 has 15 residues. Germline CDR1 reads SGHTA; CDR2 reads FQGNSA. Between the trimmed V and J ends, which lost 3 bases and 0 bases, there was a span of 9 bases. The CDR3 coding sequence is TGTGCCAGCAGCTTGGGCGTCGTCTCCTACAATGAGCAGTTCTTC. This sequence encodes CASSLGVVSYNEQFF.

This clonotype was counted at least ten times. This chain links TRBV7-2 with TRBJ1-2, with D perhaps matching TRBD1 (5 bases). The V and J ends lost 5 bases and 4 bases respectively, with 17 bases between them. Germline V gives CDR1 SGHTA, CDR2 FQGNSA. This CDR3 is built from 15 residues. The CDR3 sequence: CASSPRATQGYGYTF. For the CDR3, the DNA is TGTGCCAGCAGCCCTCGGGCCACCCAGGGCTATGGCTACACCTTC.

V and J are TRBV19 and TRBJ1-4, with a weak D call TRBD1 (5 bases). Germline CDR1 and CDR2: LNHDA and SQIVND (reference sequence). The CDR3 has 15 amino acids. The V gene lost 5 bases and the J gene lost 5 bases, with 15 bases spanning the gap. The CDR3 here is CASSDPGRRNEKLFF. The CDR3 DNA reads as TGTGCCAGTAGTGATCCGGGACGGCGGAATGAAAAACTGTTTTTT.

In its sample, this clonotype was seen many times. J is TRBJ2-7 and V is TRBV7-2; tentative D call: TRBD2 (5 bases). V was shortened by 3 bases and J by 11 bases, with 11 bases between the two germline ends. The germline CDR1 and CDR2 sequences are SGHTA and FQGNSA. There are 11 residues in the CDR3. CDR3 nucleotides: TGTGCCAGCAGCTTTACCGGGGTTGAGTACTTC. It codes for CASSFTGVEYF.

There are many counts of this clonotype. CDR3 sequence reads: CASSQTTGTGFGEQYF. DNA of the CDR3: TGCGCCAGCAGCCAAACAACCGGGACAGGGTTTGGCGAGCAGTACTTC. This rearrangement joins TRBV4-3 to TRBJ2-7; 9 nucleotides match TRBD1. The length of the CDR3 is 16 residues. In germline, CDR1 is LGHNA, CDR2 YSLEER. With V trimmed by 2 bases and J by 6 bases, 11 bases remained unmatched.